This entry lists 12 T cell receptor beta chains sequenced from one sample in a study of low-dose radiotherapy and immunotherapy resistance in tumors. TRAV- and TRBV-specific primers were used for first-strand cDNA, which covered alpha and beta chains. A constant-region primer paired with the V-primer adapter amplified TCRs over approximately 20 PCR cycles. Using its own MiXCR run on the reads, TCRdb lists one record per CDR3 protein. The table has 11,000 or so distinct CDR3 sequences, about half seen once. All receptors derive from a human donor with advanced metastatic prostate, ovarian, gallbladder or colorectal cancer (not recorded which). This table probably holds off-target reads from a library built for another chain.

J is TRBJ1-1 and V is TRBV28, with D unresolved. There are 12 residues in the CDR3. V shed 6 bases and J shed 7 bases, with 12 bases lying between them. CDR1 MDHEN and CDR2 SYDVKM come from the germline V gene. CDR3 DNA: TGTGCCAGCAGGGGGAGGGCGGGTGAAGCTTTCTTT. This translates into CASRGRAGEAFF.

This clonotype was detected a few times. The CDR3 DNA is TGCAGTGCTAGAGAATTTAAAGAAGCCACTGGAAACACCATATATTTT. This sequence encodes CSAREFKEATGNTIYF. J is TRBJ1-3 and V is TRBV20-1; no clear D. V was clipped by 0 bases and J by 2 bases, with 14 bases between them. Germline V gene data show CDR1 as DFQATT and CDR2 as SNEGSKA (reference sequence). The CDR3 spans 16 residues.

V is TRBV20-1 and J is TRBJ2-1; 8 nucleotides align to TRBD2. V trimming: 0 bases; J trimming: 4 bases; junction bases outside the gene matches: 8. The CDR3 totals 16 residues. CDR1 is DFQATT and CDR2 is SNEGSKA in the germline V gene (reference sequence). The CDR3 here is CSARDATSGRYNEQFF. The CDR3 DNA reads as TGCAGTGCTAGAGATGCAACTAGCGGCCGTTACAATGAGCAGTTCTTC.

This chain joins TRBV25-1 and TRBJ1-2; 9 bases line up with TRBD1. Unmatched junction bases numbered 4, after V lost 3 bases and J lost 5 bases. The CDR3 spans 14 residues. CDR1 is MGHDK and CDR2 is SYGVNS in the germline V gene. For the CDR3, the DNA is TGTGCCAGCAGTGAGTTACAGGGGGCTTATGGCTACACCTTC. The encoded protein is CASSELQGAYGYTF.

The chain uses TRBV25-1 and TRBJ2-1; unclear D gene. From germline, CDR1 is MGHDK and CDR2 SYGVNS. V lost 3 bases and J lost 6, with 9 bases in between. The CDR3 consists of 13 residues. CDR3 amino acids: CASSERSVNEQFF. The CDR3 DNA reads TGTGCCAGCAGTGAGAGGAGCGTCAATGAGCAGTTCTTC. The full variable domain, rest sourced from reference TRBV25-1 and TRBJ2-1, is EADIYQTPRYLVIGTGKKITLECSQTMGHDKMYWYQQDPGMELHLIHYSYGVNSTEKGDLSSESTVSRIRTEHFPLTLESARPSHTSQYLCASSERSVNEQFFGPGTRLTVL.

This sequence joins TRBV5-6 and TRBJ2-5; TRBD1 might be the D (6 bases). V lost 7 bases and J lost 7, with 17 bases in between. This CDR3 region has 13 residues. Per the germline V gene, CDR1 is SGHDT and CDR2 is YYEEEE. The CDR3 bases are TGTGCCAGCTCGGGACCCTTAGGGGGGACCCAGTACTTC. Translated, it gives CASSGPLGGTQYF.

This clonotype was seen a few times. The rearrangement joins TRBV20-1 to TRBJ2-1, with 9 nucleotides matching TRBD2. The CDR3 sequence is 17 residues long. CDR1 DFQATT and CDR2 SNEGSKA come from the germline V gene (reference sequence). J was trimmed by 7 bases and V by 3 bases; bases with no gene match: 16. The CDR3 DNA reads TGCAGTGCTAGCGGGAATAGCGGGGGACTACGACGGAATGAGCAGTTCTTC. Translating gives CSASGNSGGLRRNEQFF.

This chain joins TRBV19 and TRBJ2-7; TRBD1 might be the D (6 bases). V was clipped by 6 bases and J by 2 bases, with 11 bases between them. This CDR3 has 13 residues. CDR1 and CDR2 from the germline V gene are LNHDA and SQIVND (reference sequence). CDR3 nucleotides: TGTGCCAGTAGAAGGACAGACACCTACGAGCAGTACTTC. Translating it yields CASRRTDTYEQYF. The complete variable domain, with remaining parts taken from reference TRBV19 and TRBJ2-7, reads DGGITQSPKYLFRKEGQNVTLSCEQNLNHDAMYWYRQDPGQGLRLIYYSQIVNDFQKGDIAEGYSVSREKKESFPLTVTSAQKNPTAFYLCASRRTDTYEQYFGPGTRLTVT.

This sequence joins TRBV7-9 and TRBJ2-5; a weak D match, TRBD2 (5 bases). The V and J ends lost 5 bases and 2 bases respectively, with 24 bases between them. The CDR3 is 18 amino acids. Germline CDR1 SEHNR, CDR2 FQNEAQ (reference sequence). CDR3 in DNA: TGTGCCAGCAGCCGCGGTGGGCTAGCCCTGACTTTACAAGAGACCCAGTACTTC. Residues: CASSRGGLALTLQETQYF.

This clonotype was observed a handful of times. This rearrangement joins TRBV20-1 to TRBJ1-2, with D perhaps matching TRBD1 (5 bases). Trimming removed 6 bases from V and 4 bases from J, with 24 bases in between. Germline lookup yields CDR1 DFQATT and CDR2 SNEGSKA (reference sequence). The CDR3 extends over 16 amino acids. This CDR3 reads CSAPTLGPGHPYGYTF. The CDR3 DNA sequence: TGCAGTGCCCCTACGCTGGGGCCAGGCCACCCCTATGGCTACACCTTC.

The chain has TRBV4-1 and TRBJ1-1; weak D call: TRBD1 (5 bases). Trimming stripped 1 base from V and 7 bases from J, with 16 bases between. The CDR3 loop spans 15 amino acids. Germline V gene sequence: CDR1 MGHRA, CDR2 YSYEKL. As DNA, the CDR3 is TGCGCCAGCAGCCAAGGCGGGGCAGGACGGGTTGAAGCTTTCTTT. It specifies CASSQGGAGRVEAFF.

Only one count was recorded for this clonotype. This chain connects TRBV6-6 to TRBJ1-1; TRBD1 matches at 8 bases. The trim removed 7 bases at V and 1 base at J, leaving 11 bases unmatched. The CDR3 sequence is 16 residues long. From germline, CDR1 is MNHNY and CDR2 SVGAGI (reference sequence). This CDR3 is CASTPAQGVGNTEAFF. The CDR3 DNA reads as TGTGCCAGCACCCCCGCACAGGGGGTCGGGAACACTGAAGCTTTCTTT.